Listed below are T cell receptor beta chains from one sample, sequenced in a study of blood T cell repertoires in COVID-19. TCRdb keeps only in-frame clones here, not all; method: immunoSEQ multiplex PCR. The sample lists about 23,000 clones, 94% seen once, with about 4% in the top ten. Material for sequencing was peripheral blood. All receptors come from a woman in her forties or fifties with active COVID-19. Each CDR3 is given with its conserved first and last residue. The D gene is left open where the match is weak. Only some rows state a clone size, as once, few, many or a class for expanded clones.

j_gene: TRBJ1-2
d_gene: -
abundance: -
len: 15
v_gene: TRBV7-2
CDR3nt: TGTGCCAGCAGCTTAAGCGGGCCAGCTAACTATGGCTACACCTTC
CDR3aa: CASSLSGPANYGYTF

j_gene: TRBJ1-2
d_gene: -
abundance: -
len: 12
v_gene: TRBV7-2
CDR3nt: TGTGCCAGCAGTTTAACAGGGAGCGGCTACACCTTC
CDR3aa: CASSLTGSGYTF

j_gene: TRBJ2-1
d_gene: TRBD2
abundance: once
len: 21
v_gene: TRBV29-1
CDR3nt: TGCAGCGTTGTGTTCGCGGGGGGAATACGGAAGCCTCCCAGCTCCTACAATGAGCAGTTCTTC
CDR3aa: CSVVFAGGIRKPPSSYNEQFF

j_gene: TRBJ2-7
d_gene: -
abundance: -
len: 16
v_gene: TRBV7-6
CDR3nt: TGTGCCAGCAGCTTAGGGTTTGAGGCAGCAGCCTACGAGCAGTACTTC
CDR3aa: CASSLGFEAAAYEQYF

j_gene: TRBJ1-5
d_gene: -
abundance: -
len: 14
v_gene: TRBV27
CDR3nt: TGTGCCAGCTCTGTGGACAGAAGCAATCAGCCCCAGCATTTT
CDR3aa: CASSVDRSNQPQHF

j_gene: TRBJ1-1
d_gene: -
abundance: -
len: 15
v_gene: TRBV6-5
CDR3nt: TGTGCCAGCAGAACCAGTCCCGCGGGGCTGACTGAAGCTTTCTTT
CDR3aa: CASRTSPAGLTEAFF

j_gene: TRBJ2-7
d_gene: TRBD1
abundance: -
len: 13
v_gene: TRBV5-1
CDR3nt: TGCGCCAGCAAACGGACAGGCTCCTACGAGCAGTACTTC
CDR3aa: CASKRTGSYEQYF

j_gene: TRBJ2-7
d_gene: TRBD1
abundance: -
len: 14
v_gene: TRBV2
CDR3nt: TGTGCCAGCGCTGGACAGGGGGCCTCCTACGAGCAGTACTTC
CDR3aa: CASAGQGASYEQYF

j_gene: TRBJ1-1
d_gene: -
abundance: few
len: 14
v_gene: TRBV9
CDR3nt: TGTGCCAGCAGCGTAGCTGGGGCAGGTGCTGAAGCTTTCTTT
CDR3aa: CASSVAGAGAEAFF

j_gene: TRBJ1-2
d_gene: TRBD1
abundance: -
len: 16
v_gene: TRBV6-1
CDR3nt: TGTGCCAGCAGTGACCCTCATCGACAGGGTGCGGATGGCTACACCTTC
CDR3aa: CASSDPHRQGADGYTF

j_gene: TRBJ2-1
d_gene: TRBD2
abundance: -
len: 17
v_gene: TRBV10-3
CDR3nt: TGTGCCATCAGTGCGGAAGGTGGCGGGAGAGTCCTAAATGAGCAGTTCTTC
CDR3aa: CAISAEGGGRVLNEQFF

j_gene: TRBJ1-4
d_gene: -
abundance: -
len: 17
v_gene: TRBV30
CDR3nt: TGTGCCTGGAGTGTATTATGTCGTGACGACAAAAATGAAAAACTGTTTTTT
CDR3aa: CAWSVLCRDDKNEKLFF

j_gene: TRBJ1-5
d_gene: TRBD1
abundance: -
len: 14
v_gene: TRBV6-5
CDR3nt: TGTGCCAGCAGTTCCGACAGGGGGGATCAGCCCCAGCATTTT
CDR3aa: CASSSDRGDQPQHF

j_gene: TRBJ1-6
d_gene: -
abundance: -
len: 15
v_gene: TRBV5-1
CDR3nt: TGCGCCAGCAGCTCGATAGGGGGGGAGGATTCACCCCTCCACTTT
CDR3aa: CASSSIGGEDSPLHF

j_gene: TRBJ1-4
d_gene: -
abundance: once
len: 13
v_gene: TRBV7-2
CDR3nt: TGTGCCAGCAGTTATGGGCTCCGGGAAAAACTGTTTTTT
CDR3aa: CASSYGLREKLFF

j_gene: TRBJ1-1
d_gene: -
abundance: -
len: 14
v_gene: TRBV15
CDR3nt: TGTGCCACCAGCAGAGATGGGGGCGACACTGAAGCTTTCTTT
CDR3aa: CATSRDGGDTEAFF

j_gene: TRBJ1-2
d_gene: -
abundance: -
len: 14
v_gene: TRBV28
CDR3nt: TGTGCCAGCAGTGACTGGGGAGAGAACTATGGCTACACCTTC
CDR3aa: CASSDWGENYGYTF

j_gene: TRBJ2-5
d_gene: TRBD1
abundance: -
len: 13
v_gene: TRBV19
CDR3nt: TGTGCCAGTCGGACAGGGAATGGAGAGACCCAGTACTTC
CDR3aa: CASRTGNGETQYF

j_gene: TRBJ2-5
d_gene: -
abundance: -
len: 15
v_gene: TRBV11-1
CDR3nt: TGTGCCAGCAGCTTAGTTGCGACAGGAGAAGAGACCCAGTACTTC
CDR3aa: CASSLVATGEETQYF

j_gene: TRBJ1-1
d_gene: -
abundance: few
len: 14
v_gene: TRBV19
CDR3nt: TGTGCCAGTACCAGGGAGGGGGGGGTTTCTGAAGCTTTCTTT
CDR3aa: CASTREGGVSEAFF

j_gene: TRBJ1-2
d_gene: TRBD1
abundance: few
len: 16
v_gene: TRBV28
CDR3nt: TGTGCCAGTGGACGCCGCGATCAGGGGGCTACTAGGGGCTACACCTTC
CDR3aa: CASGRRDQGATRGYTF

j_gene: TRBJ1-2
d_gene: -
abundance: once
len: 16
v_gene: TRBV6-5
CDR3nt: TGTGCCAGCAGTTACTCTCCGGGGGTCGCGTTCTATGGCTACACCTTC
CDR3aa: CASSYSPGVAFYGYTF

j_gene: TRBJ1-5
d_gene: TRBD1
abundance: once
len: 17
v_gene: TRBV28
CDR3nt: TGTGCCACGAGTGCAGGGGGTGGGTGGCCTAGCAATCAGCCCCAGCATTTT
CDR3aa: CATSAGGGWPSNQPQHF

j_gene: TRBJ1-6
d_gene: TRBD1
abundance: -
len: 14
v_gene: TRBV6-5
CDR3nt: TGTGCCAGCGGGTTCGGGACAGCTAATTCACCCCTCCACTTT
CDR3aa: CASGFGTANSPLHF

j_gene: TRBJ2-3
d_gene: -
abundance: -
len: 13
v_gene: TRBV12-3/TRBV12-4
CDR3nt: TGTGCCAGCAGTTTCCGTGTAACAGATACGCAGTATTTT
CDR3aa: CASSFRVTDTQYF

j_gene: TRBJ1-1
d_gene: -
abundance: -
len: 12
v_gene: TRBV28
CDR3nt: TGTGCCAGCAGACATCAGAACACTGAAGCTTTCTTT
CDR3aa: CASRHQNTEAFF

j_gene: TRBJ2-7
d_gene: TRBD1
abundance: -
len: 14
v_gene: TRBV4-1
CDR3nt: TGCGCCAGCAGTCCCGGGACAGGGGCCTTCGAGCAGTACTTC
CDR3aa: CASSPGTGAFEQYF

j_gene: TRBJ2-1
d_gene: TRBD2
abundance: -
len: 16
v_gene: TRBV4-2
CDR3nt: TGTGCCAGCAGCCAAGATACTAGCGGGGGGGCCGTTGAGCAGTTCTTC
CDR3aa: CASSQDTSGGAVEQFF

j_gene: TRBJ1-1
d_gene: TRBD1
abundance: -
len: 14
v_gene: TRBV9
CDR3nt: TGTGCCAGCAGCCCTGGGACAGGGAGTACTGAAGCTTTCTTT
CDR3aa: CASSPGTGSTEAFF

j_gene: TRBJ2-1
d_gene: -
abundance: -
len: 16
v_gene: TRBV3-1/TRBV3-2
CDR3nt: TGTGCCAGCAGCTACTTAGGGGGTAGCTCCTACAATGAGCAGTTCTTC
CDR3aa: CASSYLGGSSYNEQFF

j_gene: TRBJ2-7
d_gene: TRBD2
abundance: -
len: 13
v_gene: TRBV7-8
CDR3nt: TGTGCCAGCAGCGCCGGGACTAGCAGGGGTCTGTACTTC
CDR3aa: CASSAGTSRGLYF

j_gene: TRBJ1-4
d_gene: -
abundance: -
len: 16
v_gene: TRBV28
CDR3nt: TGTGCCAGCAGTTTATCCTCCCCGGCAACTAATGAAAAACTGTTTTTT
CDR3aa: CASSLSSPATNEKLFF

j_gene: TRBJ1-3
d_gene: TRBD1
abundance: once
len: 15
v_gene: TRBV10-3
CDR3nt: TGTGCCATCAGTGAGCCGGGACAGAGCATAAACACCATATATTTT
CDR3aa: CAISEPGQSINTIYF

j_gene: TRBJ1-5
d_gene: -
abundance: -
len: 13
v_gene: TRBV2
CDR3nt: TGTGCCAGCAGTGACCAGGCCAATCAGCCCCAGCATTTT
CDR3aa: CASSDQANQPQHF

j_gene: TRBJ2-3
d_gene: -
abundance: -
len: 15
v_gene: TRBV5-1
CDR3nt: TGCGCCAGCAGCTTAACAGGGATACCCACAGATACGCAGTATTTT
CDR3aa: CASSLTGIPTDTQYF

j_gene: TRBJ1-5
d_gene: TRBD1
abundance: -
len: 16
v_gene: TRBV19
CDR3nt: TGTGCCAGTAGTATAGCACAGGGGAGCATCAATCAGCCCCAGCATTTT
CDR3aa: CASSIAQGSINQPQHF

j_gene: TRBJ2-7
d_gene: TRBD2
abundance: -
len: 14
v_gene: TRBV28
CDR3nt: TGTGCCAGCACCCTAGAGGGAGGGACCTACGAGCAGTACTTC
CDR3aa: CASTLEGGTYEQYF